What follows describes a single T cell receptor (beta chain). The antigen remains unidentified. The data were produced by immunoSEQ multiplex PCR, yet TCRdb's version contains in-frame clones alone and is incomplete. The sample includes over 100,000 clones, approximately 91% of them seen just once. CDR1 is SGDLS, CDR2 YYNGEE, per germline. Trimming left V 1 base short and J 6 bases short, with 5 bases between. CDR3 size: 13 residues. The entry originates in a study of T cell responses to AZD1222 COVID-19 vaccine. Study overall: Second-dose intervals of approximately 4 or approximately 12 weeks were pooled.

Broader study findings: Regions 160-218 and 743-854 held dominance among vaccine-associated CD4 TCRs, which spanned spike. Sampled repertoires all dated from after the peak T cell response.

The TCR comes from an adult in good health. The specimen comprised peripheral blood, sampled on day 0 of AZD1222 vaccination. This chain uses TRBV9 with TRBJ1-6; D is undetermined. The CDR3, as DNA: TGTGCCAGCAGCGTACTCCTTAATTCACCCCTCCACTTT. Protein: CASSVLLNSPLHF.